These 11 T cell receptor beta chains were sequenced from one sample in a study of identical twins. TCRdb called the 5' RACE reads again in MiXCR, with one record for every CDR3 protein. The sample yields roughly 240,000 distinct CDR3 sequences, roughly 7.5% seen once. The same data also went into a second study, on yellow fever vaccine responses in identical twins.

The sample consisted of CD8+ T cells sorted from blood. These receptors were obtained from a young woman in good health.

This clonotype was recorded many times. The chain joins TRBV20-1 to TRBJ2-7; 7 bases map to TRBD1. CDR3 length: 16 residues. CDR1 is DFQATT and CDR2 is SNEGSKA in the germline V gene (reference sequence). Trimming took 2 bases from V and 0 from J; bases not matched to a gene: 10. CDR3 in DNA: TGCAGTGCTAGATCAGGTGACAGGGACAGCTCCTACGAGCAGTACGTC. It is translated as CSARSGDRDSSYEQYV.

This clonotype was observed at least ten times. The chain links TRBV20-1 to TRBJ2-3; D is ambiguous. CDR1 and CDR2 (germline): DFQATT, SNEGSKA (reference sequence). V was trimmed by 2 bases and J by 2 bases, leaving 8 bases between them. The CDR3 totals 13 residues. The CDR3 loop reads CSARKRNTDTQYF. The CDR3 coding sequence is TGCAGTGCTAGAAAACGGAACACAGATACGCAGTATTTT.

This clonotype was seen a few times. This chain links TRBV7-8 with TRBJ2-1; TRBD2 agrees at 12 bases. Germline V gives CDR1 SGHVS, CDR2 FQNEAQ. The junction had 5 bases not matched to a gene; V was cut back by 5 bases and J by 0 bases. The CDR3 runs to 17 residues. This chain's CDR3 is CASSELAGGASYNEQFF. CDR3 nucleotide sequence: TGTGCCAGCAGCGAACTAGCGGGAGGAGCCTCCTACAATGAGCAGTTCTTC. The variable domain in full, completed from reference TRBV7-8 and TRBJ2-1, reads GAGVSQSPRYKVAKRGQDVALRCDPISGHVSLFWYQQALGQGPEFLTYFQNEAQLDKSGLPSDRFFAERPEGSVSTLKIQRTQQEDSAVYLCASSELAGGASYNEQFFGPGTRLTVL.

This clonotype appeared many times. V usage is TRBV4-1 and J usage is TRBJ2-1; the match to TRBD2 covers 10 bases. This CDR3 is built from 17 residues. J was trimmed by 6 bases and V by 3 bases; bases with no gene match: 11. CDR1 and CDR2 from the germline V gene are MGHRA and YSYEKL. The CDR3 DNA sequence: TGCGCCAGCAGCCACTTCTCTAGCGGGGGCTGCTGCAATGAGCAGTTCTTC. Translated: CASSHFSSGGCCNEQFF.

V is TRBV6-1 and J is TRBJ1-1; TRBD1 agrees at 9 bases. Germline values: CDR1 MNHNS, CDR2 SASEGT. With 7 bases clipped from V and 1 base from J, the junction kept 10 bases outside the gene matches. This CDR3 has 16 amino acids. The CDR3 coding sequence is TGTGCCAGCATCCGAACCGGACAGGGGAGGAACACTGAAGCTTTCTTT. Its protein is CASIRTGQGRNTEAFF.

This clonotype came up a few times. This chain connects TRBV7-9 to TRBJ2-2; 7 bases are shared with TRBD1. The CDR3 extends over 15 amino acids. V gave up 5 bases and J gave up 3 bases; unmatched junction bases: 6. Germline loops: CDR1 SEHNR, CDR2 FQNEAQ (reference sequence). CDR3 sequence: CASSALTGYTGELFF. The CDR3 nucleotides read TGTGCCAGCAGCGCCTTGACAGGGTACACCGGGGAGCTGTTTTTT.

This clonotype has a count of ten or more. The J gene is TRBJ2-7, the V gene TRBV12-3 or TRBV12-4; TRBD1 might be the D (6 bases). Deletions cut 6 bases from V and 9 bases from J, with 15 bases between. CDR3 length equals 12 residues. The CDR3 nucleotides are TGTGCCAGCAGCCCCGACAGGCTGAGGCAGTACTTC. Translation gives CASSPDRLRQYF.

This clonotype was seen only a few times. The chain's CDR3 is CATSDLGQGGETQYF. For the CDR3, the DNA is TGTGCCACCAGTGACCTCGGACAGGGCGGAGAGACCCAGTACTTC. The V call is TRBV24-1, the J call TRBJ2-5; 8 bases are shared with TRBD1. J was trimmed by 4 bases and V by 4 bases; bases with no gene match: 7. Germline V gene data show CDR1 as KGHDR and CDR2 as SFDVKD. The CDR3 has 15 amino acids.

This clonotype appeared many times. V and J are TRBV5-5 and TRBJ2-5; D gene ambiguous. Germline lookup yields CDR1 SGHKS and CDR2 YYEKEE (reference sequence). Trimming took off 4 bases at V and 2 bases at J, with 9 bases between the two ends. The CDR3 length is 13 residues. The CDR3 sequence: CASSPDGQETQYF. DNA for the CDR3: TGTGCCAGCAGCCCGGACGGACAAGAGACCCAGTACTTC.

The gene calls are TRBV9 and TRBJ2-3; TRBD2 matches at 7 bases. J was trimmed by 2 bases and V by 2 bases; bases with no gene match: 8. CDR3 size: 16 residues. Germline values: CDR1 SGDLS, CDR2 YYNGEE. CDR3 coding DNA: TGTGCCAGCAGCGTCTGGGCTAGCGGACTCACAGATACGCAGTATTTT. Translating gives CASSVWASGLTDTQYF.

The V gene is TRBV5-4, the J gene TRBJ2-1; D ambiguous. This CDR3 is built from 15 residues. V was clipped by 4 bases and J by 2 bases, with 13 bases between them. The V gene's germline CDR1 is SGHNT and CDR2 YYREEE (reference sequence). CDR3 region: CASSPPVDPYNEQFF. In nucleotides, the CDR3 is TGTGCCAGCAGCCCTCCGGTCGACCCCTACAATGAGCAGTTCTTC.